The T cell receptor (beta chain) under discussion was sequenced for a study of cytomegalovirus exposure and HLA in healthy donors. Points from the study as a whole: Cytomegalovirus association was listed for around 170 TCR beta chains.

As concerns this clone: What it recognizes is unknown.

A multiplex PCR was run with 60 Vbeta primers and 13 Jbeta primers. In the source study's methods: There were about 80 million unique TCR beta chains by a later count, and 10 million to 12 million of them were shared. TCRdb's table, derived via immunoSEQ multiplex PCR, lists solely in-frame clones and lacks some. From that table come the V and J calls and clone size; the DNA was used to work out D and trimming. This table has some 190,000 clones, 65% to 85% appearing once. CDR1 is SGDLS, CDR2 YYNGEE, per germline. V lost 0 bases to trimming and J lost 4 bases; unmatched junction nucleotides: 10. This CDR3 has 17 amino acids. Though nominally healthy at sampling, donors likely had unrecorded immune exposures.

The material sequenced was PBMCs. The clonotype comes from a woman between 18 and 29 years old in good health and CMV-seronegative. This chain connects TRBV9 to TRBJ2-5, with 9 bases aligning to TRBD2. CDR3 residues: CASSVGESSGSLETQYF. The CDR3 nucleotides read TGTGCCAGCAGCGTAGGGGAGAGTAGCGGGAGCTTAGAGACCCAGTACTTC.